This TCR beta chain comes out of a study of blood T cells in healthy people across ages. This CDR3 is 16 amino acids long. From germline, CDR1 is DFQATT and CDR2 SNEGSKA (reference sequence). Donors gave around 10 milliliters of peripheral blood apiece. It was with a sample-barcoded 5' primer and a J-beta primer mix that a second PCR of roughly 7 to 12 cycles was run. One entry per CDR3 protein results from TCRdb running MiXCR on the 5' RACE reads. The repertoire consists of about a million distinct CDR3 sequences, with roughly 51% occurring once and the leading ten covering about a fifth. The source is a woman aged 55-70 years in good health. The sequencing input was blood. The chain combines TRBV20-1 with TRBJ2-4, with TRBD2 matching over 13 bases. TRBJ2-5 explains the end of the DNA better; the J call may be wrong. CDR3 sequence (DNA): TGCAGTGCTAGAACCGGACTAGCGGGAGCCCAAGAGACCCAGTACTTC. Translated: CSARTGLAGAQETQYF.